The T cell receptor (beta chain) described here comes from a study of shared clonotypes between healthy human individuals (dated by TCRdb to about 2020). Study-wide context: A couple of women and a few men aged 18 to 49 years were included in the cohort. For each donor, CD4 naive and CD4 memory were each run on three plates, CD8 naive on two plates, and CD8 memory on one plate. To estimate repertoire size and how much clonotype sharing occurs between individuals, the study deeply sequenced the blood TCR repertoires of five or six healthy adults. To increase sequencing depth and limit assay-specific biases, different laboratories used diverse techniques to prepare libraries and sequence TCR repertoires. Between about 0.9 and 9 billion PBMCs per donor were obtained by leukapheresis. Beyond this particular receptor, the publication reports: Across four donors, about 5% of naive CD4, approximately 3.6% of naive CD8, about 2.3% of memory CD4, and 0.4% of memory CD8 clonotypes were shared. Compared with non-shared clonotypes, the clonotypes found in all four sorted-subset donors had higher generation probabilities. The small number of donors limited the genetic and exposure-history diversity represented. Naive subsets generally had larger estimated clonotype richness than memory subsets did. Rarefaction of sorted-subset datasets indicated incomplete sequencing despite the large sequencing depth. Based on pairwise subsampling, the degree of clonotype sharing among donors was expected to be affected by sequencing depth. Sampling was limited to blood, and TCR repertoires in tissue likely differ from TCR repertoires in blood.

CD8 naive samples were obtained by positive selection for CCR7 among CD45RO-negative cells, yielding a CD45RA+CCR7+ population from which TemRA cells were excluded. The donors were healthy, HIV-negative adults with no recently reported acute infections or vaccinations. Every donor was a Caucasian adult living in Nashville, Tennessee, USA. Blood was collected by leukapheresis, and PBMCs were isolated by Ficoll-Histopaque density gradient centrifugation and then cryopreserved in liquid nitrogen vapor phase. Analytical flow cytometry was used to check the purity and quantity of each magnetically sorted T cell population. Each sorted fraction had its genomic DNA isolated and then quantified by UV absorbance on a Nanodrop 2000c. Using the deep immunoSEQ assay, multiplex PCR amplified TCR CDR3 regions from genomic DNA. Extracted genomic DNA from each cell subset was distributed evenly across all wells of several immunoSEQ 96-well plates, and each plate was treated as a replicate. For sorted subsets, approximately 200 ng of genomic DNA, equivalent to around 29,000 T cell genomes, went into each replicate PCR. Purified libraries were quantified with a Qubit 3.0 fluorometer, sized on a Bioanalyzer 2100, and re-quantified with the KAPA Library Quantification kit. Every immunoSEQ 96-well plate was sequenced on a dedicated single-read 150-cycle Illumina NextSeq 550 flow cell. The authors' pipeline ran thus. Because the immunoSEQ output held only junctional sequences and lacked quality scores, the filtering could not match the filtering applied to full-length reads. To assign V/J genes and CDR3, sequences were annotated using PyIR, a Python wrapper for IgBLAST v1.9, with IMGT germline references. Reads were filtered out if the reads had weak V/J assignments (E-value above 1e-6), no CDR3, stop codons, out-of-frame junctions, or ambiguous translated residues. A V3J clonotype was defined by an identical inferred V gene, J gene, and CDR3 amino acid sequence. To compute the percentage overlap between repertoires, the number of shared unique clonotypes was divided by the size of the smaller repertoire. RTK rarefaction, the Chao1 estimator, and Recon v2.1 estimates of unobserved clonotypes were used to assess repertoire richness. Generation probabilities for all TCRbeta clonotypes obtained by the gDNA method from a handful of donors were computed using OLGA. TCRdb re-hosts the immuneACCESS table, in-frame sequences only. Its copies lack some clones; in the studies checked, an unresolved V gene accounts for under half of them, and the cause for the rest is not known. The V and J calls and clone size were taken over from that table, and D and trimming were inferred from the DNA. Here the sample has about 580,000 clones; 95% to 98% occur a single time. 0.25% to 0.35% of the sample belongs to the ten largest clones.

A remark on this clone: This clone's antigen is unknown. Qualities for individual bases were not recorded, and no much larger clone is one base off.

The sample taken for sequencing was naive CD8+ T cells sorted from blood. Read against the paper, the sample's cell subset or site label means: CD45RA+CCR7+. The receptor's source is a man under 40 in good health.

The DNA reads TGTGCCAGCAGCCCAAAGGACAGGCTCTACTCCTACAATGAGCAGTTCTTC. It translates to CASSPKDRLYSYNEQFF. In this chain, TRBV5-6 is recombined with TRBJ2-1; TRBD1 agrees with 7 junctional bases. According to the germline V gene, CDR1 reads SGHDT and CDR2 reads YYEEEE. The CDR3 measures 17 amino acids from cysteine to phenylalanine. Only the CDR3 DNA stays, 51 bases, in frame from base 1. V ends up 4 bases short and J 0 bases short, with an unmatched junction base count of 10.